Shown below are 15 T cell receptor beta chains from a single sample sequenced in a study of shared clonotypes between healthy human individuals. Naive CD8 cells lacked CD45RO, underwent positive selection for CCR7 and left out terminally differentiated effector memory CD45RA+ cells. This table comes from immunoSEQ multiplex PCR, and its TCRdb copy is limited to in-frame clones, with some not included. This table holds millions of clones, roughly 94% found once. The sequencing input was naive CD8+ T cells sorted from blood. The receptors were sampled from a young man in good health.

This CDR3 reads CASSEGLAGGELFF. The CDR3 nucleotides are TGCGCCAGCAGTGAAGGGCTAGCAGGCGGGGAGCTGTTTTTT. This chain uses TRBV10-2 with TRBJ2-2, with D possibly matching TRBD2 (5 bases). Germline-derived CDR1 and CDR2 are WSHSY and SAAADI. Trimming left V 3 bases short and J 7 bases short, with 12 bases between. The CDR3 is made up of 14 amino acids.

The rearrangement uses TRBV30 and TRBJ1-1; D not certain. Germline values: CDR1 GTSNPN, CDR2 SVGIG (reference sequence). Trimming stripped 1 base from V and 7 bases from J, with 10 bases between. The CDR3 covers 12 residues. The CDR3 nucleotides read TGTGCCTGGAGTGCCGGTGATTTTGAAGCTTTCTTT. Its protein product is CAWSAGDFEAFF.

Details on this clone: Other DNA sequences from this sample encode an identical CDR3 as well. The V call is TRBV27, the J call TRBJ2-5; D remains unclear. Looked up from germline, CDR1 is MNHEY and CDR2 is SMNVEV (reference sequence). The CDR3 has 11 amino acids. V lost 6 bases and J lost 4, with 6 bases in between. CDR3 sequence (DNA): TGTGCCAGCAGGGGCAGAGAGACCCAGTACTTC. Amino acids: CASRGRETQYF.

V and J are TRBV28 and TRBJ1-5; D not resolved. V lost 5 bases to trimming and J lost 0 bases, with 5 bases between them. CDR1 MDHEN and CDR2 SYDVKM come from the germline V gene. The CDR3 consists of 13 residues. The DNA for the CDR3 is TGTGCCAGCAGTCAGTATAGCAATCAGCCCCAGCATTTT. This translates into CASSQYSNQPQHF.

The V and J genes are TRBV7-9 and TRBJ1-1; D is perhaps TRBD1 (6 bases). V lost 4 bases, J lost 8 bases, and 14 bases lay in between. CDR3 length: 13 residues. Germline lookup yields CDR1 SEHNR and CDR2 FQNEAQ (reference sequence). The chain's CDR3 is CASSYPTGGEAFF. CDR3 bases: TGTGCCAGCAGCTACCCCACGGGGGGCGAAGCTTTCTTT.

As concerns this clone: Distinct nucleotide sequences in the sample also encode this CDR3. The chain employs TRBV5-4 and TRBJ1-2, with 9 positions matching TRBD1. The length of the CDR3 is 14 residues. V trimming: 3 bases; J trimming: 3 bases; junction bases outside the gene matches: 3. Germline-derived CDR1 and CDR2 are SGHNT and YYREEE (reference sequence). In DNA form, the CDR3 reads TGTGCCAGCAGCTCCGACAGGGGGGACTATGGCTACACCTTC. Translation: CASSSDRGDYGYTF.

The chain employs TRBV18 and TRBJ2-1; 8 nucleotides match TRBD2. The CDR3 is 15 residues long. The V gene's germline CDR1 is KGHSH and CDR2 LQKENI. The V segment lost 4 bases and the J segment 0 bases; nucleotides outside the gene matches: 2. The DNA of the CDR3 is TGTGCCAGCTCACTAGCGGGGAACTCCTACAATGAGCAGTTCTTC. Translated, it gives CASSLAGNSYNEQFF.

V is TRBV5-6 and J is TRBJ2-1, with 7 bases matching TRBD1. After removal of 3 bases from V and 6 bases from J, the junction contained 6 bases not matched to a gene. CDR1 SGHDT and CDR2 YYEEEE come from the germline V gene. CDR3 length: 14 residues. The chain's CDR3 is CASSYETGLNEQFF. CDR3 bases: TGTGCCAGCAGCTACGAGACAGGGCTCAATGAGCAGTTCTTC.

The genes are TRBV6-1 and TRBJ1-2; D is possibly TRBD1 (5 bases). V lost 4 bases, J lost 4 bases, and 22 bases lay in between. This CDR3 region has 17 residues. Germline V lookup: CDR1 MNHNS, CDR2 SASEGT. This CDR3 is CASSGEQETGSFYGYTF. The CDR3 DNA reads TGTGCCAGCAGTGGAGAACAGGAAACCGGGTCTTTCTATGGCTACACCTTC.

In regard to this clone: At the DNA level, this CDR3 is encoded by other sequences in the same sample as well. The genes are TRBV9 and TRBJ1-1; no clear D gene. Germline values: CDR1 SGDLS, CDR2 YYNGEE. Between the trimmed V and J ends, which lost 0 bases and 1 base, there was a span of 7 bases. The CDR3 is 14 residues long. Written as DNA, the CDR3 is TGTGCCAGCAGCGTAGGTCCTCCGAACACTGAAGCTTTCTTT. Translation: CASSVGPPNTEAFF. The full variable domain, with the rest looked up from reference TRBV9 and TRBJ1-1, is DSGVTQTPKHLITATGQRVTLRCSPRSGDLSVYWYQQSLDQGLQFLIQYYNGEERAKGNILERFSAQQFPDLHSELNLSSLELGDSALYFCASSVGPPNTEAFFGQGTRLTVV.

The chain joins TRBV19 to TRBJ1-1; no definite D call. The CDR3 consists of 13 residues. V lost 3 bases and J 7 bases, leaving 12 bases between the germline ends. CDR1 is LNHDA, CDR2 SQIVND, per germline (reference sequence). The CDR3 DNA follows: TGTGCCAGTAGTATCGACCCGGGCCTTGAAGCTTTCTTT. This encodes CASSIDPGLEAFF.

The chain recombines TRBV4-1 with TRBJ2-7; TRBD1 might be the D (6 bases). The CDR3 is 19 amino acids. V lost 3 bases, J lost 3 bases, and 27 bases lay in between. Looked up from germline, CDR1 is MGHRA and CDR2 is YSYEKL. Here the CDR3 reads CASSHPRGKELKSGYEQYF. CDR3 coding DNA: TGCGCCAGCAGCCACCCCAGGGGAAAAGAGCTGAAAAGCGGCTACGAGCAGTACTTC.

The CDR3 DNA reads TGTGCCAGCGGGTGGCCAGGGGGCAACGAGCAGTACTTC. Protein sequence: CASGWPGGNEQYF. The chain joins TRBV27 to TRBJ2-7; 8 bases line up with TRBD1. Germline assignment: CDR1 MNHEY and CDR2 SMNVEV (reference sequence). The CDR3 sequence is 13 residues long. V shed 8 bases and J 5 bases; nucleotides not matched to a gene: 8.

V usage is TRBV6-1 and J usage is TRBJ2-7, with D unclear. Trimming removed 7 bases from V and 3 bases from J, with 13 bases in between. This CDR3 is built from 13 residues. Germline lookup yields CDR1 MNHNS and CDR2 SASEGT. CDR3 nucleotide sequence: TGTGCCAGCATGGGCGCGCCTAACTACGAGCAGTACTTC. Residues: CASMGAPNYEQYF.

This chain uses TRBV2 with TRBJ2-7; no reliable D call. Germline CDR1 is SNHLY and CDR2 is FYNNEI. This CDR3 is built from 12 residues. Trimming took 1 base from V and 6 from J, leaving 7 bases between them. This CDR3 is CASSEGSFEQYF. The CDR3 bases are TGTGCCAGCAGTGAAGGGAGCTTCGAGCAGTACTTC.